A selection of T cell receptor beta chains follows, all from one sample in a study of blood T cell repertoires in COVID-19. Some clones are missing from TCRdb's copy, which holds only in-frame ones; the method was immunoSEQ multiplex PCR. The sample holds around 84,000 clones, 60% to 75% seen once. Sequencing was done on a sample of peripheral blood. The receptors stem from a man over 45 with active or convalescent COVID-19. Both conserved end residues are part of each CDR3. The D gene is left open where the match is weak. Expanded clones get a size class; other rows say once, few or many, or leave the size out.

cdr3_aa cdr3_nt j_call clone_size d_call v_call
CASSLWATGYYGYTF TGTGCCAGCAGCTTATGGGCGACAGGGTATTATGGCTACACCTTC TRBJ1-2 NA TRBD1 TRBV7-8
CASSLVVAGGIDTQYF TGTGCCAGCAGCTTGGTGGTAGCGGGGGGGATCGATACGCAGTATTTT TRBJ2-3 NA TRBD2 TRBV5-4
CASRFSGGQETQYF TGCGCCAGCAGATTTAGCGGGGGACAAGAGACCCAGTACTTC TRBJ2-5 NA TRBD2 TRBV5-1
CASQGTEGNEKLFF TGTGCCAGCCAGGGTACGGAGGGGAATGAAAAACTGTTTTTT TRBJ1-4 NA NA TRBV11-2
CASSLSVSTDTQYF TGTGCCAGCAGTCTAAGCGTCAGCACAGATACGCAGTATTTT TRBJ2-3 NA NA TRBV7-9
CASSRVSTGSYEQYF TGTGCCAGCAGCCGCGTCTCGACAGGCTCCTACGAGCAGTACTTC TRBJ2-7 NA NA TRBV11-2
CSVVESTEAFF TGCAGCGTTGTAGAGAGTACCGAAGCTTTCTTT TRBJ1-1 NA NA TRBV29-1
CASSLDYGTREQFF TGTGCCAGCAGCTTGGACTACGGGACTAGAGAGCAGTTCTTC TRBJ2-1 NA TRBD2 TRBV7-8
CAWGLPGQGGKGYTF TGTGCCTGGGGTCTACCGGGACAGGGGGGGAAAGGCTACACCTTC TRBJ1-2 NA TRBD1 TRBV30
CASSPTGEGDSPLHF TGCGCCAGCAGTCCTACAGGGGAAGGAGATTCACCCCTCCACTTT TRBJ1-6 NA TRBD1 TRBV5-1
CASSPWGVPTGELFF TGTGCCAGCAGCCCATGGGGAGTACCCACCGGGGAGCTGTTTTTT TRBJ2-2 NA NA TRBV7-9
CSVSQGRGDSPLHF TGCAGCGTCTCCCAGGGTAGAGGCGACTCACCCCTCCACTTT TRBJ1-6 few NA TRBV29-1
CASRGWGTSYEQYF TGTGCCAGCCGGGGATGGGGGACTAGCTACGAGCAGTACTTC TRBJ2-7 NA TRBD2 TRBV27
CASSLGRGMNTGELFF TGTGCCAGCAGCTTGGGAAGGGGGATGAACACCGGGGAGCTGTTTTTT TRBJ2-2 NA NA TRBV7-8
CASSLSRTGGPSYEQYF TGTGCCAGCAGTTTAAGTAGGACAGGGGGACCCTCCTACGAGCAGTACTTC TRBJ2-7 few TRBD1 TRBV27
CASSRGQPQHF TGTGCCAGTAGTCGCGGGCAGCCCCAGCATTTT TRBJ1-5 few NA TRBV19
CASSIVGTGGDGYTF TGTGCCAGTAGTATAGTCGGGACAGGAGGAGATGGCTACACCTTC TRBJ1-2 NA TRBD1 TRBV19
CASSSRLAGAYEQYF TGTGCCAGCAGTTCCAGACTAGCGGGGGCTTACGAGCAGTACTTC TRBJ2-7 NA TRBD2 TRBV2
CSVDSPGTGDYEQYF TGCAGCGTCGATTCCCCCGGGACTGGGGACTACGAGCAGTACTTC TRBJ2-7 once NA TRBV29-1
CASSLGDRGASGELFF TGTGCCAGCAGCTTAGGGGACAGGGGGGCCTCCGGGGAGCTGTTTTTT TRBJ2-2 NA TRBD1 TRBV7-2
CSAPDTQYF TGCAGTGCTCCGGATACGCAGTATTTT TRBJ2-3 few NA TRBV20-1
CASSLSGGAHTGELFF TGTGCCAGCAGCTTGAGCGGGGGGGCACACACCGGGGAGCTGTTTTTT TRBJ2-2 NA TRBD2 TRBV5-4
CAISAPGQGADGELFF TGTGCCATCAGCGCGCCGGGACAGGGGGCCGACGGGGAGCTGTTTTTT TRBJ2-2 NA TRBD1 TRBV10-3
CASSFGDTGELFF TGTGCCAGCAGTTTCGGGGACACCGGGGAGCTGTTTTTT TRBJ2-2 NA NA TRBV12-3/TRBV12-4
CAISEIEQGASEQFF TGTGCCATCAGTGAGATAGAACAGGGGGCAAGTGAGCAGTTCTTC TRBJ2-1 NA TRBD1 TRBV10-3
CASSLAGLDQYF TGTGCCAGCAGCTTGGCGGGGTTGGACCAGTACTTC TRBJ2-5 NA NA TRBV5-6
CASSLSSGAYEQYF TGTGCCAGCAGTTTATCGTCAGGGGCCTACGAGCAGTACTTC TRBJ2-7 NA NA TRBV27
CASSSTGNSPLHF TGTGCCAGCAGCTCCACAGGGAACTCACCCCTCCACTTT TRBJ1-6 few NA TRBV7-3
CASRGTGALDQYF TGTGCCAGCAGGGGGACAGGCGCCTTGGATCAGTACTTC TRBJ2-7 NA TRBD1 TRBV14
CASISPPFGTDTQYF TGTGCCAGCATTAGTCCTCCTTTTGGCACAGATACGCAGTATTTT TRBJ2-3 once NA TRBV2
CASRGTGQEQYF TGTGCCAGCAGGGGGACAGGGCAGGAGCAGTACTTC TRBJ2-7 NA TRBD1 TRBV2
CASSLPLQGSSEAFF TGCGCCAGCAGCTTGCCGTTACAGGGGAGTTCTGAAGCTTTCTTT TRBJ1-1 NA TRBD1 TRBV5-1
CASSQQGADTEAFF TGCGCCAGCAGCCAACAGGGGGCGGACACTGAAGCTTTCTTT TRBJ1-1 few TRBD1 TRBV5-1
CASSRPGTNSPLHF TGTGCCAGCAGCCGACCGGGTACTAATTCACCCCTCCACTTT TRBJ1-6 NA NA TRBV5-4
CASSVGYRGSYNSPLHF TGTGCCAGCAGCGTAGGATACAGGGGCTCCTATAATTCACCCCTCCACTTT TRBJ1-6 NA TRBD1 TRBV9
CASRPTDRGRFGELFF TGTGCCAGCAGGCCGACGGACAGGGGTCGGTTCGGGGAGCTGTTTTTT TRBJ2-2 NA TRBD1 TRBV3-1/TRBV3-2
CASSYSLGQGNVGYTF TGTGCCAGCAGTTACTCCCTAGGACAGGGCAATGTAGGCTACACCTTC TRBJ1-2 NA TRBD1 TRBV6-6
CASKRGTGNSPLHF TGTGCCAGTAAAAGGGGGACAGGGAACTCACCCCTCCACTTT TRBJ1-6 NA TRBD1 TRBV19
CAISQTYEQYF TGTGCCATCAGCCAAACCTACGAGCAGTACTTC TRBJ2-7 few NA TRBV10-3
CASSPGQGSYNEQFF TGTGCCAGCTCACCCGGACAGGGGTCCTACAATGAGCAGTTCTTC TRBJ2-1 NA TRBD1 TRBV18
CASSPPTGAGELFF TGTGCCAGCTCACCACCCACAGGGGCCGGGGAGCTGTTTTTT TRBJ2-2 NA TRBD1 TRBV18
CASSPGQGNYGYTF TGTGCCAGCTCACCAGGACAGGGAAACTATGGCTACACCTTC TRBJ1-2 NA TRBD1 TRBV18
CASTWGGTEAFF TGTGCCAGCACCTGGGGGGGCACTGAAGCTTTCTTT TRBJ1-1 NA NA TRBV12-3/TRBV12-4
CASSLRAGLNTEAFF TGTGCCAGCAGCTTACGGGCGGGGCTGAACACTGAAGCTTTCTTT TRBJ1-1 NA NA TRBV11-2
CASSPAGVLETQYF TGTGCCAGCAGCCCGGCGGGGGTGCTGGAGACCCAGTACTTC TRBJ2-5 NA TRBD2 TRBV7-8
CALGTNEKLFF TGTGCCTTGGGGACAAACGAAAAACTGTTTTTT TRBJ1-4 NA NA TRBV30
CASSYQPESNTEAFF TGTGCCAGCAGCTACCAACCGGAGTCGAACACTGAAGCTTTCTTT TRBJ1-1 medium-sized NA TRBV7-9
CASPGTGNEKLFF TGTGCAAGCCCCGGGACAGGGAATGAAAAACTGTTTTTT TRBJ1-4 NA TRBD1 TRBV24-1
CASRVTAYGYTF TGTGCCAGCAGAGTGACAGCCTATGGCTACACCTTC TRBJ1-2 few NA TRBV28
CASSIGRAAGELFF TGTGCCAGCAGCATCGGCAGGGCCGCCGGGGAGCTGTTTTTT TRBJ2-2 NA NA TRBV9
CASSDRGSANEKLFF TGTGCCAGCTCGGACAGGGGTTCTGCTAATGAAAAACTGTTTTTT TRBJ1-4 NA TRBD1 TRBV27
CASSFAGGLRNEQFF TGTGCCAGCAGCTTTGCGGGGGGGCTCAGAAATGAGCAGTTCTTC TRBJ2-1 NA TRBD2 TRBV5-5
CASSFPGQGLNYGYTF TGTGCCAGCAGCTTCCCCGGACAGGGACTTAACTATGGCTACACCTTC TRBJ1-2 NA TRBD1 TRBV7-2
CASSVARTTDTQYF TGTGCCAGCAGCGTAGCCAGAACCACAGATACGCAGTATTTT TRBJ2-3 NA NA TRBV9
CASSLILNAEGYTF TGTGCCAGCAGCTTGATCTTAAATGCCGAGGGCTACACCTTC TRBJ1-2 few NA TRBV5-6